The T cell receptor (beta chain) described here comes from a study of siplizumab effects on memory and regulatory T cells. Study-wide background: Siplizumab-treated (about 0.9 ug/mL) and drug-free mixed lymphocyte reactions were paired. Study-wide results and caveats: Unstimulated subset assignment was obtained for only a minor fraction of alloreactive clones. Naive T cells looked more diverse than memory cells, and they looked like major contributors to the alloresponse. Whether proliferating Tregs in siplizumab cultures suppress was not functionally confirmed.

By sample share, this clone is medium-sized (0.01 to 0.1%). Its antigen is unidentified. Sequencing was performed with immunoSEQ multiplex PCR; in TCRdb, only in-frame clones are kept and a portion is missing. The sample lists about 13,000 clones, around 40% occurring once. Researchers maintained the mixed lymphocyte reaction cells in coculture at 37°C for about six days. V lost 4 bases and J lost 3; bases outside the gene matches: 3. CDR3 length: 14 amino acids. Germline values: CDR1 SEHNR, CDR2 FQNEAQ (reference sequence). This clonotype was obtained from a human donor in good health; the cells came from an allogeneic mixed lymphocyte reaction. The sequencing input was CFSE-low (dividing) CD8+ T cells sorted from an allogeneic mixed lymphocyte reaction. The chain joins TRBV7-9 to TRBJ2-1, with TRBD1 matching 7 bases. The CDR3 reads CASSSTGIYNEQFF. CDR3 coding DNA: TGTGCCAGCAGCTCGACAGGGATCTACAATGAGCAGTTCTTC.